This TCR beta chain derives from a study of response to subunit inactivated influenza vaccine. Study findings and constraints: New T cells are recruited in small numbers by each seasonal influenza vaccination, according to the authors' suggestion.

CDR1 and CDR2 from the germline V gene are SNHLY and FYNNEI. There are 12 residues in the CDR3. Trimming stripped 10 bases from V and 2 bases from J, with 10 bases between. This clonotype was counted only a few times. Its antigen is undetermined. One entry per CDR3 protein, called by TCRdb with MiXCR from the RT-PCR reads. The sample contains about 180,000 distinct CDR3 sequences, approximately 11% of which appear only once. The rearrangement joins TRBV2 to TRBJ2-3; a possible D gene is TRBD2 (6 bases). This clonotype was obtained from a man between 50 and 70 years old who received an inactivated influenza vaccine. The material was CD8+ T cells sorted from PBMCs, obtained roughly 24 months after vaccination. CDR3 bases: TGTGCCACTACGCGGGACACAGATACGCAGTATTTT. It codes for CATTRDTDTQYF.